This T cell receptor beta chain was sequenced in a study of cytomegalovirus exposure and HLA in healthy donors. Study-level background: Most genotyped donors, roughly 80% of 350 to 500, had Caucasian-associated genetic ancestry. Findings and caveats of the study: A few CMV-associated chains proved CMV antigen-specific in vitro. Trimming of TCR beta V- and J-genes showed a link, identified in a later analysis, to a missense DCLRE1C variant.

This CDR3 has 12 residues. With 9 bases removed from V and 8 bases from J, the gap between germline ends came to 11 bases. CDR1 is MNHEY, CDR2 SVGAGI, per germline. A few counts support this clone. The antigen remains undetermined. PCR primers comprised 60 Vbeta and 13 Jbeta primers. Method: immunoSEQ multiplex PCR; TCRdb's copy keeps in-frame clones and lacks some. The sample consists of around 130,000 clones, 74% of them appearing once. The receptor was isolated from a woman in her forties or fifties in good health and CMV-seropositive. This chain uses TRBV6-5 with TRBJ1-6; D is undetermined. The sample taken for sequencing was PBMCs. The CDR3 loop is CASKARDSPLHF. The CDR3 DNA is TGTGCCAGTAAAGCCCGGGATTCACCCCTCCACTTT.